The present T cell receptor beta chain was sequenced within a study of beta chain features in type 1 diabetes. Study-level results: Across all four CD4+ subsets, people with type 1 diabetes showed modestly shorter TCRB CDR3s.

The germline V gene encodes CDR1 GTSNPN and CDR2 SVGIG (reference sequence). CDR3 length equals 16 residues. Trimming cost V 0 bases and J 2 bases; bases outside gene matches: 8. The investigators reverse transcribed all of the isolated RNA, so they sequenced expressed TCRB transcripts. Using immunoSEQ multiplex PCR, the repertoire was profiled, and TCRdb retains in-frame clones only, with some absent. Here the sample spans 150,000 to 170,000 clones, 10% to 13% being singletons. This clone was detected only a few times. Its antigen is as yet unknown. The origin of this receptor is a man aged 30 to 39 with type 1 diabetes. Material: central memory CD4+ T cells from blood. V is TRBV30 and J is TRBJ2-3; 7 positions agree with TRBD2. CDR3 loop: CAWSVGGGRPTDTQYF. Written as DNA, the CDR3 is TGTGCCTGGAGTGTAGGTGGCGGGAGACCCACAGATACGCAGTATTTT.